Described below is a single T cell receptor (beta chain) sequence and its context. Its matching antigen is unknown. TCRdb's table, derived via immunoSEQ multiplex PCR, lists solely in-frame clones and lacks some. This sample yields 50,000 to 65,000 clones, of which roughly 86% are seen a single time; about 5% belongs to the top ten. CDR1 is MDHEN, CDR2 SYDVKM, per germline. The J segment lost 5 bases and the V segment lost 6 bases, leaving 12 bases of the junction unmatched. This CDR3 contains 16 residues. This entry comes from a study of OX40 agonist ivuxolimab in advanced cancers. Looking at the study overall: Dose-escalation patients had hepatocellular carcinoma, melanoma, renal cell or head and neck cancer.

Study-wide results and caveats: No antigen was identified for the clonally expanded peripheral T cells. At doses 0.1 to 3.0 mg/kg, CD4+ and CD8+ clones expanded.

The receptor's source is an adult with an advanced solid tumor such as melanoma, head and neck, liver or kidney cancer. The chain is built from TRBV28 and TRBJ2-1; 8 bases map to TRBD2. The specimen was CD4+ or CD8+ T cells sorted from blood, collected in a trial of the OX40 agonist ivuxolimab. DNA for the CDR3: TGTGCCAGCAGCCTCGGACTAGCTAACCGGGACAATGAGCAGTTCTTC. It translates to CASSLGLANRDNEQFF.